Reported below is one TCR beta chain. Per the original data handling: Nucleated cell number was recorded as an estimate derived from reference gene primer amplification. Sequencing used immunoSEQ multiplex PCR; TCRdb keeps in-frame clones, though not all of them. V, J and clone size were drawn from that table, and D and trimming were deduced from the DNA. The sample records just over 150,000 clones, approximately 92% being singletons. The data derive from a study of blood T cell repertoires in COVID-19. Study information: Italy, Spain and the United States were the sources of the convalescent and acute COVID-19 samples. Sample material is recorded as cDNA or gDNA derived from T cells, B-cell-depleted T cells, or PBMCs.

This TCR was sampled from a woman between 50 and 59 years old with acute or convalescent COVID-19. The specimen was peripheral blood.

In DNA form, the CDR3 reads TGTGCCTGTTCCCTTAAGGGGGTTGCCGACGAGCAGTACTTC. It encodes CACSLKGVADEQYF. This chain uses TRBV30 with TRBJ2-7, with D possibly matching TRBD1 (6 bases). V was cut by 6 bases and J by 5 bases, with 20 bases left in between. The V gene's germline CDR1 is GTSNPN and CDR2 SVGIG (reference sequence). This CDR3 has 14 residues.